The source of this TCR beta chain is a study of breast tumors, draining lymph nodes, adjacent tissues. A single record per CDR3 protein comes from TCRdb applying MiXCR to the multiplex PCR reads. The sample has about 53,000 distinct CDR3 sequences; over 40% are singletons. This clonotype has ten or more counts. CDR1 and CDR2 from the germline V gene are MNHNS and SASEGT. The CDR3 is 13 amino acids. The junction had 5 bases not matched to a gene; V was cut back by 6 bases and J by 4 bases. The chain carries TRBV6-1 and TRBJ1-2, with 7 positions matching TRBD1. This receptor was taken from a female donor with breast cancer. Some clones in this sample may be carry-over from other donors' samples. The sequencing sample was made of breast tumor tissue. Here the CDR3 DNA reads TGTGCCAGCAGGACCGGGACAGCCTATGGCTACACCTTC. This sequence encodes CASRTGTAYGYTF.